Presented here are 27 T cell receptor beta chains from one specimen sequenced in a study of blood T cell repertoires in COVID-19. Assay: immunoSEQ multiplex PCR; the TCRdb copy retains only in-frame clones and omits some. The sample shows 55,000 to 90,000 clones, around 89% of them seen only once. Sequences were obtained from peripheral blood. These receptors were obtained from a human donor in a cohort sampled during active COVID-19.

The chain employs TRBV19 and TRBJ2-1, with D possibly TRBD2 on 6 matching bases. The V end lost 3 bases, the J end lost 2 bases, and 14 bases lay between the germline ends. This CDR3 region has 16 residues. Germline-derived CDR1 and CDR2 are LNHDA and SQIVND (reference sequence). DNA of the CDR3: TGTGCCAGTAGTATCTCCGGGGACTTGACCTACAATGAGCAGTTCTTC. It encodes CASSISGDLTYNEQFF.

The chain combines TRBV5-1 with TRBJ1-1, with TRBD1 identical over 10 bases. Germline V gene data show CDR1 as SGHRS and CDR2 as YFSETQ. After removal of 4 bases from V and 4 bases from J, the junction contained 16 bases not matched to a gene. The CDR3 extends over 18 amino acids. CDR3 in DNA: TGCGCCAGCAGCGGGACAGGGGCGAATTGGAAGGAGGGCACTGAAGCTTTCTTT. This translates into CASSGTGANWKEGTEAFF.

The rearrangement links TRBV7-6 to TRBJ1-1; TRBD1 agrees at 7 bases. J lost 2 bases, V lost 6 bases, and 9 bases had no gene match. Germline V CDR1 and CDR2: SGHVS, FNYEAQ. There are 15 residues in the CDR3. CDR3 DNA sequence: TGTGCCAGCAGGAGTCACAGGGGAGCTAACACTGAAGCTTTCTTT. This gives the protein CASRSHRGANTEAFF.

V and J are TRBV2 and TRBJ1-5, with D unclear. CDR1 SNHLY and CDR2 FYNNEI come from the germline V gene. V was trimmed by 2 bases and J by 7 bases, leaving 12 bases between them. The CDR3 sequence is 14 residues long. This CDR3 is CASSENGVRQPQHF. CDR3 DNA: TGTGCCAGCAGTGAAAACGGGGTGAGGCAGCCCCAGCATTTT. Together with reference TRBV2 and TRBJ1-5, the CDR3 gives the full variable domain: EPEVTQTPSHQVTQMGQEVILRCVPISNHLYFYWYRQILGQKVEFLVSFYNNEISEKSEIFDDQFSVERPDGSNFTLKIRSTKLEDSAMYFCASSENGVRQPQHFGDGTRLSIL.

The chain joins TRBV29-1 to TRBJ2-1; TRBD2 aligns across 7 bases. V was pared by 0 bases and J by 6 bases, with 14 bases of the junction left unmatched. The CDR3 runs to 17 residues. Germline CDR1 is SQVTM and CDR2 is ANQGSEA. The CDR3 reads CSVEERSYGRILNEQFF. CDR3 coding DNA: TGCAGCGTTGAAGAGAGAAGCTACGGGAGGATCCTCAATGAGCAGTTCTTC.

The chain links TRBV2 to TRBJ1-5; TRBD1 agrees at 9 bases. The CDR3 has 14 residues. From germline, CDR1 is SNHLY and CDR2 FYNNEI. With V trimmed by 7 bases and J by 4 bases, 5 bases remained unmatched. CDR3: CASNSDRGNQPQHF. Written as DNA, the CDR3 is TGTGCCAGCAATTCGGACAGGGGAAATCAGCCCCAGCATTTT.

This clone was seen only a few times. This CDR3 reads CASSWTGTGDYGYTF. The CDR3 DNA reads as TGCGCCAGCAGCTGGACCGGGACAGGGGACTATGGCTACACCTTC. J is TRBJ1-2 and V is TRBV4-1; 10 bases match TRBD1. CDR3 size: 15 residues. J gave up 3 bases and V 5 bases, and 6 bases lay outside the gene matches. Germline V gene data show CDR1 as MGHRA and CDR2 as YSYEKL.

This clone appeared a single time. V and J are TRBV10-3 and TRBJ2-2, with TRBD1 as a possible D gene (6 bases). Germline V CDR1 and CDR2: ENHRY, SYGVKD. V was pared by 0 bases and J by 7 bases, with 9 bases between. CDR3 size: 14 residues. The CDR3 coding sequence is TGTGCCATCAGTGAGTCAAGGGGGAGCGGGGAGCTGTTTTTT. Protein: CAISESRGSGELFF.

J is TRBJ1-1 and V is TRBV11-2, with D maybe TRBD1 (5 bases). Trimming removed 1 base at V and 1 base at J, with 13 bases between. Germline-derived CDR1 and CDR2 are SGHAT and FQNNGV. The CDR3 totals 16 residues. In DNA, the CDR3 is TGTGCCAGCAGCTTAGGGTTTAGGGGTTCGAACACTGAAGCTTTCTTT. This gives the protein CASSLGFRGSNTEAFF.

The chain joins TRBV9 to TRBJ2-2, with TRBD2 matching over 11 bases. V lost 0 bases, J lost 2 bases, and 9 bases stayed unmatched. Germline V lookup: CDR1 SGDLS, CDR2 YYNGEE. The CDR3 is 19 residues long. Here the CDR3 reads CASSVDPLAGGPNTGELFF. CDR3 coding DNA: TGTGCCAGCAGCGTAGATCCTCTAGCGGGAGGTCCTAACACCGGGGAGCTGTTTTTT. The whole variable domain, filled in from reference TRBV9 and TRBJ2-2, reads DSGVTQTPKHLITATGQRVTLRCSPRSGDLSVYWYQQSLDQGLQFLIQYYNGEERAKGNILERFSAQQFPDLHSELNLSSLELGDSALYFCASSVDPLAGGPNTGELFFGEGSRLTVL.

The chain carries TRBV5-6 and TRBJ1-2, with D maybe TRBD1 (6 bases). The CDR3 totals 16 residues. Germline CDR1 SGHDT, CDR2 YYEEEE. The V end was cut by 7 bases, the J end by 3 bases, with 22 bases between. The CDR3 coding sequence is TGTGCCAGCGGACGAGGGAGTGTACAGGGACACTATGGCTACACCTTC. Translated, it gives CASGRGSVQGHYGYTF. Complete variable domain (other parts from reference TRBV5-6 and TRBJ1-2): DAGVTQSPTHLIKTRGQQVTLRCSPKSGHDTVSWYQQALGQGPQFIFQYYEEEERQRGNFPDRFSGHQFPNYSSELNVNALLLGDSALYLCASGRGSVQGHYGYTFGSGTRLTVV.

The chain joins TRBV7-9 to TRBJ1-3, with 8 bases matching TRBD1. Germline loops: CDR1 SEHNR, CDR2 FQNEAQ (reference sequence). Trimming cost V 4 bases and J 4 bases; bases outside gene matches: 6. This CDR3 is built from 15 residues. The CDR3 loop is CASSSGQGRGNTIYF. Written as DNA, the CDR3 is TGTGCCAGCAGCTCAGGACAGGGAAGGGGAAACACCATATATTTT.

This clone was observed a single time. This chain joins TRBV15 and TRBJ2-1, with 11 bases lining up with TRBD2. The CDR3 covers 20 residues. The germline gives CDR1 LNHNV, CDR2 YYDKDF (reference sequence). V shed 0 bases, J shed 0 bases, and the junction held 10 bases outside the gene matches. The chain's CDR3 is CATSRDSGRARISSYNEQFF. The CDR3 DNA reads TGTGCCACCAGCAGAGATAGCGGGAGGGCCCGCATAAGCTCCTACAATGAGCAGTTCTTC. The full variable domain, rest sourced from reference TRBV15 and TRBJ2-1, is DAMVIQNPRYQVTQFGKPVTLSCSQTLNHNVMYWYQQKSSQAPKLLFHYYDKDFNNEADTPDNFQSRRPNTSFCFLDIRSPGLGDTAMYLCATSRDSGRARISSYNEQFFGPGTRLTVL.

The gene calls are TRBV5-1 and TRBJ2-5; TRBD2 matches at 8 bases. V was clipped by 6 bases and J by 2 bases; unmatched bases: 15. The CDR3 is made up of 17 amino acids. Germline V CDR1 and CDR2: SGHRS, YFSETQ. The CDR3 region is CASTRGERPGGQETQYF. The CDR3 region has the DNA TGCGCCAGCACCCGCGGGGAGCGCCCGGGGGGGCAAGAGACCCAGTACTTC.

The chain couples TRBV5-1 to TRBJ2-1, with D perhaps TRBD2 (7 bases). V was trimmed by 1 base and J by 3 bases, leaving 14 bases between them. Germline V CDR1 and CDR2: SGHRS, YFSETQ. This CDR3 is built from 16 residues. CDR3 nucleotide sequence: TGCGCCAGCAGCTTGCGGAGCGGGACAAACTACAATGAGCAGTTCTTC. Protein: CASSLRSGTNYNEQFF. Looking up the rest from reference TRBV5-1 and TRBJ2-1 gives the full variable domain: KAGVTQTPRYLIKTRGQQVTLSCSPISGHRSVSWYQQTPGQGLQFLFEYFSETQRNKGNFPGRFSGRQFSNSRSEMNVSTLELGDSALYLCASSLRSGTNYNEQFFGPGTRLTVL.

The CDR3 DNA follows: TGTGCCAGCAGCCTCGCGGCAAGCGGGAGGGTCGGGGAGCTGTTTTTT. It is translated as CASSLAASGRVGELFF. The V and J genes are TRBV7-9 and TRBJ2-2, with 10 bases fitting TRBD2. Germline V gene lookup returns CDR1 SEHNR and CDR2 FQNEAQ (reference sequence). Trimming at V came to 5 bases and at J to 7 bases, leaving 10 bases not matched to a gene. This CDR3 spans 16 amino acids.

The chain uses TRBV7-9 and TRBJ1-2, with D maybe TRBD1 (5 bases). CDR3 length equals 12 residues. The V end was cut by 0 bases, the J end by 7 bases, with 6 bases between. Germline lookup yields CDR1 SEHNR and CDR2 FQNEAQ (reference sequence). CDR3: CASSLAGAGYTF. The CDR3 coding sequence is TGTGCCAGCAGCTTAGCTGGGGCTGGCTACACCTTC.

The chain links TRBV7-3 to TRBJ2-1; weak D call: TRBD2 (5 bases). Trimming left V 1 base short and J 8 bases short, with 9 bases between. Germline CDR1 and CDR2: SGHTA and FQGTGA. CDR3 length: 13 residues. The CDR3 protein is CASSLMFSDEQFF. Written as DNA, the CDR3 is TGTGCCAGCAGCTTAATGTTTAGCGATGAGCAGTTCTTC.

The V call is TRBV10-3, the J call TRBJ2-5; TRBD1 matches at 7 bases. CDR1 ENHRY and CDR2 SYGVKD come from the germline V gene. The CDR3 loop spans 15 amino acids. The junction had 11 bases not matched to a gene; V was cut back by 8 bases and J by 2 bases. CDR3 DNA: TGTGCCATCCGGAAGAGGGACAGCTTGCAAGAGACCCAGTACTTC. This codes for CAIRKRDSLQETQYF.

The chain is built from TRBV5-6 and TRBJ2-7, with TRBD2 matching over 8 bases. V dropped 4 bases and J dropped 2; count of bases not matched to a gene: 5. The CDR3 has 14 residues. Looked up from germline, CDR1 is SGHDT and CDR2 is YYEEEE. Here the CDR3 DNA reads TGTGCCAGCAGCCCGAGCGGGAGCGCCTACGAGCAGTACGTC. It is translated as CASSPSGSAYEQYV.

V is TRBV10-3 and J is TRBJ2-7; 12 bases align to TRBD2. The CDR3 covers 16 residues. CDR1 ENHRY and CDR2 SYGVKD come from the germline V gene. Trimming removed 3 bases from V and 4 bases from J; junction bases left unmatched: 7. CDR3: CAISDLTSGSVYEQYF. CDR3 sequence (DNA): TGTGCCATCAGTGATCTGACTAGCGGGAGTGTATACGAGCAGTACTTC.

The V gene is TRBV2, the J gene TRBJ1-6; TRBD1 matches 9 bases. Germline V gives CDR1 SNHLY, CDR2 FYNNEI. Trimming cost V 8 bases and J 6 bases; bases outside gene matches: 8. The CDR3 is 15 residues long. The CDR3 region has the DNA TGTGCCAGCGCCTTGCAACAGGGGGCTAATTCACCCCTCCACTTT. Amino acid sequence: CASALQQGANSPLHF.

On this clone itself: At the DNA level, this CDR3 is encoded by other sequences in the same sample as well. In DNA form, the CDR3 reads TGTGCCAGCAGTTACCAAGGGGCGACTAATGAAAAACTGTTTTTT. Protein product: CASSYQGATNEKLFF. The rearrangement joins TRBV6-6 to TRBJ1-4, with D possibly being TRBD1 (5 bases). CDR1 and CDR2 (germline): MNHNY, SVGAGI (reference sequence). The V gene lost 2 bases and the J gene lost 2 bases, with 9 bases spanning the gap. The CDR3 has 15 amino acids.

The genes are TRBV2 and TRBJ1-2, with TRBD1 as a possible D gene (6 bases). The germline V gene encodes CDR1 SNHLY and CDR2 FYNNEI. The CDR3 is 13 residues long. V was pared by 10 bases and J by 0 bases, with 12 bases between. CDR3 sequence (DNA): TGTGCCATCAGGGACACTGCTAACTATGGCTACACCTTC. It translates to CAIRDTANYGYTF. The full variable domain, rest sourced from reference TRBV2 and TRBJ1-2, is EPEVTQTPSHQVTQMGQEVILRCVPISNHLYFYWYRQILGQKVEFLVSFYNNEISEKSEIFDDQFSVERPDGSNFTLKIRSTKLEDSAMYFCAIRDTANYGYTFGSGTRLTVV.

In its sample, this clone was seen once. DNA of the CDR3: TGCGCCAGCAGCTTGGCCGAGGGTAGCGGGAGTTTGGTAACCTACAATGAGCAGTTCTTC. This encodes CASSLAEGSGSLVTYNEQFF. This chain links TRBV5-1 with TRBJ2-1; 9 nucleotides match TRBD2. Unmatched junction bases numbered 15, after V lost 0 bases and J lost 2 bases. CDR3 length equals 20 residues. Germline CDR1 reads SGHRS; CDR2 reads YFSETQ.

CDR3 sequence (DNA): TGTGCCAGCAGCTTAGTGGAGGGGCCCGAGACCCAGTACTTC. It is translated as CASSLVEGPETQYF. This chain joins TRBV7-6 and TRBJ2-5; TRBD2 is a possible D gene (6 bases). Per germline, CDR1 SGHVS and CDR2 FNYEAQ. The V end was cut by 1 base, the J end by 5 bases, with 11 bases between. The CDR3 totals 14 residues.

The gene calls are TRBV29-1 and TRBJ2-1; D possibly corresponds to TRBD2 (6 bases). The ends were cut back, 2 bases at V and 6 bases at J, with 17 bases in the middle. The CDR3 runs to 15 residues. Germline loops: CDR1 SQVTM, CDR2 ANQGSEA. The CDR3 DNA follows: TGCAGCGTTGAACTAGCGTCAAGTGGGCCCAATGAGCAGTTCTTC. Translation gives CSVELASSGPNEQFF.